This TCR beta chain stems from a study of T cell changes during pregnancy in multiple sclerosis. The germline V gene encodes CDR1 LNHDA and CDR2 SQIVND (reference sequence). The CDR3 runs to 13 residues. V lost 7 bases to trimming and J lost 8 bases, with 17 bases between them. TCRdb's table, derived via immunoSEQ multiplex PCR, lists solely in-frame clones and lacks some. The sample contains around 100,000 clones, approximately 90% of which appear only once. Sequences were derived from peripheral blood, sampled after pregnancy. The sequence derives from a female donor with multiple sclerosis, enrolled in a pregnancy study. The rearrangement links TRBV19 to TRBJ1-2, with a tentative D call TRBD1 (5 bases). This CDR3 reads CASKGLTMRGYTF. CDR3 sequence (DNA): TGTGCCAGTAAGGGACTTACCATGAGGGGCTACACCTTC.